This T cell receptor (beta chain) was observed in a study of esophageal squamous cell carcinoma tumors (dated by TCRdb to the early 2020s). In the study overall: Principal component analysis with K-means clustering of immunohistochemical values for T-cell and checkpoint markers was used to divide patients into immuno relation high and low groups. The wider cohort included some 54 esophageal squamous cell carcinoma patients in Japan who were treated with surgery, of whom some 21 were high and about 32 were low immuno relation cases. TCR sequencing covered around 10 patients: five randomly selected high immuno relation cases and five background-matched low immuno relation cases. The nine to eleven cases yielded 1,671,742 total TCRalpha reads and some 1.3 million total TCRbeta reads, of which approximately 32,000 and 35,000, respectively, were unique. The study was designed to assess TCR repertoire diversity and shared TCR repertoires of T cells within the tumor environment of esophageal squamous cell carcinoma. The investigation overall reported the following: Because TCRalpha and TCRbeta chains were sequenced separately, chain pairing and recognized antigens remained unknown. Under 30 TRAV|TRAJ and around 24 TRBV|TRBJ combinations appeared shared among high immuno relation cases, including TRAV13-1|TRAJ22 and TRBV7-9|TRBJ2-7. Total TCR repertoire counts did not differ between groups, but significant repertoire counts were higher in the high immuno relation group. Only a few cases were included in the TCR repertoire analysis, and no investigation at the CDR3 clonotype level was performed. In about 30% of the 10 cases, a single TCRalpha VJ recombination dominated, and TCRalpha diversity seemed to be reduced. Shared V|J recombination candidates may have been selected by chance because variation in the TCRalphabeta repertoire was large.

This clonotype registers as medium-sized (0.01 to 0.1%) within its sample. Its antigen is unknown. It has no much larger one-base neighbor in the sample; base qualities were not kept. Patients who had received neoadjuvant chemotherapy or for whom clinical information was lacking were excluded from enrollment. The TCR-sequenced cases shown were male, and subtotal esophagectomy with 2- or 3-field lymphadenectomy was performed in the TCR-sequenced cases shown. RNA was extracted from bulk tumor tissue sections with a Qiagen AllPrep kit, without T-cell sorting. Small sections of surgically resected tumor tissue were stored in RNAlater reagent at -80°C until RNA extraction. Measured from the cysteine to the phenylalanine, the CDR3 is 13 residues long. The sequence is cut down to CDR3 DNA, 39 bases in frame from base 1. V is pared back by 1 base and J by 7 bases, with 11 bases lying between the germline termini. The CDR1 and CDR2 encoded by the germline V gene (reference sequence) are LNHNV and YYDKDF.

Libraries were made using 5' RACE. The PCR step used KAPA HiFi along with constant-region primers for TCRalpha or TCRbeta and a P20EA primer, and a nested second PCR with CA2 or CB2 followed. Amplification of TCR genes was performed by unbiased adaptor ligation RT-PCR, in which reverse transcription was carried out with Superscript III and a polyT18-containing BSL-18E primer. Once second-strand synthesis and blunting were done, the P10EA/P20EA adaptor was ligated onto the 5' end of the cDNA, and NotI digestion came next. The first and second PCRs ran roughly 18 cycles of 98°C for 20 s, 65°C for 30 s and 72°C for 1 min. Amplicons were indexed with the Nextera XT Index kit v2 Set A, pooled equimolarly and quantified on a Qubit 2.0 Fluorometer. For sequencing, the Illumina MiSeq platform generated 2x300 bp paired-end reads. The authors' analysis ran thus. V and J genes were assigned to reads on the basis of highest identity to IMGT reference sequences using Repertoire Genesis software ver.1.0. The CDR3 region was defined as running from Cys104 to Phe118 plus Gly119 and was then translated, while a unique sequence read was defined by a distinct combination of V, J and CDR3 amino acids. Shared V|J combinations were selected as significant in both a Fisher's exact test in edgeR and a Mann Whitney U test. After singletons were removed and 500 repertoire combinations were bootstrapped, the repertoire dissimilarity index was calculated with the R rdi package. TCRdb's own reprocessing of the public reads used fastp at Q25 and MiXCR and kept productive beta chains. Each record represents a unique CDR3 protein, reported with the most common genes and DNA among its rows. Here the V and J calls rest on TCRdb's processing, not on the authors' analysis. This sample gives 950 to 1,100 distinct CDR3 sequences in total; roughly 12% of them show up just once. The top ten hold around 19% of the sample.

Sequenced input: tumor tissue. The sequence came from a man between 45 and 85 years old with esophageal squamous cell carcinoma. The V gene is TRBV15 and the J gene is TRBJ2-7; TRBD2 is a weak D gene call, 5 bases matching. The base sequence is TGTGCCACCAGCAGAGTAGCCGGGGAGGAGCAGTACTTC. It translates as CATSRVAGEEQYF.